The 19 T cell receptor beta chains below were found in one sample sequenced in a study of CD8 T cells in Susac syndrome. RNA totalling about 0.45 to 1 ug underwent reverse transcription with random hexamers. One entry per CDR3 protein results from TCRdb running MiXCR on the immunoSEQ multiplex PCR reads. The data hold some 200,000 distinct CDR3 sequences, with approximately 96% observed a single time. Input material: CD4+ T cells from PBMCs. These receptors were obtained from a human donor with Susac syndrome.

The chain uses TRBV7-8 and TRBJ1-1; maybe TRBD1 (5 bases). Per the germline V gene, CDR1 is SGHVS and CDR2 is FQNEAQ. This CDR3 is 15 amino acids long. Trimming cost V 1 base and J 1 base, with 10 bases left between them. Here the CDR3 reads CASSLDRSPNTEAFF. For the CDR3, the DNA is TGTGCCAGCAGCTTAGACAGGTCTCCGAACACTGAAGCTTTCTTT.

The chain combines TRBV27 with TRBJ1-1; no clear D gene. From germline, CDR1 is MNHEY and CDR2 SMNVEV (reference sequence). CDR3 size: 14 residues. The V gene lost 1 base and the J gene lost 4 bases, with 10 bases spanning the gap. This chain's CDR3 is CASSLYWGSTEAFF. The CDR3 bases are TGTGCCAGCAGTTTATATTGGGGTTCCACTGAAGCTTTCTTT.

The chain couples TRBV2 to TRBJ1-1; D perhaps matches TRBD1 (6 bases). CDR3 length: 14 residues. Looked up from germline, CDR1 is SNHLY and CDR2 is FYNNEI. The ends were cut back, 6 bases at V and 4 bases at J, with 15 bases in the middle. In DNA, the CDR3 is TGTGCCAGCAGAACAGGGAACGCGTTCACTGAAGCTTTCTTT. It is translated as CASRTGNAFTEAFF. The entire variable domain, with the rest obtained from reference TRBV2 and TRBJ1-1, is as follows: EPEVTQTPSHQVTQMGQEVILRCVPISNHLYFYWYRQILGQKVEFLVSFYNNEISEKSEIFDDQFSVERPDGSNFTLKIRSTKLEDSAMYFCASRTGNAFTEAFFGQGTRLTVV.

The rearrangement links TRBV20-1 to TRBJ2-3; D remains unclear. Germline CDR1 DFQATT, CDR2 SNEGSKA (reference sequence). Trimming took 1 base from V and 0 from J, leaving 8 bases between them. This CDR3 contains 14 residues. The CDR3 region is CSARGLSSTDTQYF. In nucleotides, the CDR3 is TGCAGTGCTAGAGGGCTTTCTAGCACAGATACGCAGTATTTT.

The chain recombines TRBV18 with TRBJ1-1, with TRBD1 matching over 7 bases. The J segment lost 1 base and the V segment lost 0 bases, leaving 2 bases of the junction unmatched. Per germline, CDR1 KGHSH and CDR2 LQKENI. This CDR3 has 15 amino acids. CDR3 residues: CASSPPTGKNTEAFF. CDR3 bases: TGTGCCAGCTCACCACCGACAGGGAAGAACACTGAAGCTTTCTTT.

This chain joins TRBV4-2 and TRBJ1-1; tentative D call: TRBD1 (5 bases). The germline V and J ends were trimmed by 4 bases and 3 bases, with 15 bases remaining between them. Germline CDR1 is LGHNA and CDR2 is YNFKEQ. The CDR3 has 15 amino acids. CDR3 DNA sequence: TGTGCCAGCAGCCCCGGGGGGGTCCGGGACACTGAAGCTTTCTTT. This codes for CASSPGGVRDTEAFF.

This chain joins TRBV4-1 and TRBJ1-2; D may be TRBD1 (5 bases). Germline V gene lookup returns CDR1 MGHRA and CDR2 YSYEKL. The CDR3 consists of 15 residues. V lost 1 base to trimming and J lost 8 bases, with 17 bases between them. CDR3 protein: CASSQGFTGLVGYTF. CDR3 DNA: TGCGCCAGCAGCCAAGGATTTACAGGATTGGTGGGCTACACCTTC.

The CDR3 nucleotides read TGTGCCTGGAGTGCCAGCATGAACACTGAAGCTTTCTTT. Translated: CAWSASMNTEAFF. The J gene is TRBJ1-1, the V gene TRBV30; D call uncertain. CDR1 and CDR2 (germline): GTSNPN, SVGIG (reference sequence). The CDR3 runs 13 residues. The V end lost 1 base, the J end lost 0 bases, and 6 bases lay between the germline ends.

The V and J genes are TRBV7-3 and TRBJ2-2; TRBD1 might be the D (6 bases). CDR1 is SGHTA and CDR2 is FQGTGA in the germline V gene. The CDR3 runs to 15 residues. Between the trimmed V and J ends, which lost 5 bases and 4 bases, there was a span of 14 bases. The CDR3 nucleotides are TGTGCCAGCAGCCAAGGGGGAAGGGGCACCGGGGAGCTGTTTTTT. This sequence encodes CASSQGGRGTGELFF.

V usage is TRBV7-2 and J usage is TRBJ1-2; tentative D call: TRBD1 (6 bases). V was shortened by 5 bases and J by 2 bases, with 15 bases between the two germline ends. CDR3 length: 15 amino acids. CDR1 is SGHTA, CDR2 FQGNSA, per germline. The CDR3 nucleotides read TGTGCCAGCAGCGCCACGTTGGGGGGCAACTATGGCTACACCTTC. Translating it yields CASSATLGGNYGYTF. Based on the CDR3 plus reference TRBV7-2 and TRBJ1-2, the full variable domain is GAGVSQSPSNKVTEKGKDVELRCDPISGHTALYWYRQSLGQGLEFLIYFQGNSAPDKSGLPSDRFSAERTGGSVSTLTIQRTQQEDSAVYLCASSATLGGNYGYTFGSGTRLTVV.

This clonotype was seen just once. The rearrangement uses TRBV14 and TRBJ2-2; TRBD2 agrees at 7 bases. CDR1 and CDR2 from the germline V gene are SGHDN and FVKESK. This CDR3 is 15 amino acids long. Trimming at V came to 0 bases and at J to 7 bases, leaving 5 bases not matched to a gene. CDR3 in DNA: TGTGCCAGCAGCCAAGATTGGGGGGGACGCGGGGAGCTGTTTTTT. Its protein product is CASSQDWGGRGELFF.

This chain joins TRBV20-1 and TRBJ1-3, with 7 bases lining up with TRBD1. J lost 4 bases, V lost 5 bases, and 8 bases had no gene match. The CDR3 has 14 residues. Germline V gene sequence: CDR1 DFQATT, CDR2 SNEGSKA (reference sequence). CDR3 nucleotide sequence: TGCAGTGCTCGCGGGGCGGGACAGGGAAACACCATATATTTT. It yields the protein CSARGAGQGNTIYF.

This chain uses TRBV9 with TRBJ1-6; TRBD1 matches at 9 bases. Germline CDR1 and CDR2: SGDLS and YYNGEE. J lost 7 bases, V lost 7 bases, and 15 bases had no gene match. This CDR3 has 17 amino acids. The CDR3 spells CASGQGLISGGNSPLHF. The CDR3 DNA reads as TGTGCCAGCGGACAGGGGCTCATCAGTGGGGGGAATTCACCCCTCCACTTT.

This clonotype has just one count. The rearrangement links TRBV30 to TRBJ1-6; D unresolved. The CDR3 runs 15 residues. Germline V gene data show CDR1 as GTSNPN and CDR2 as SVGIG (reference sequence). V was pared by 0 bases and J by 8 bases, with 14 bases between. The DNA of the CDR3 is TGTGCCTGGAGTGTAAGGAACAGTGGGGATTCACCCCTCCACTTT. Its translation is CAWSVRNSGDSPLHF.

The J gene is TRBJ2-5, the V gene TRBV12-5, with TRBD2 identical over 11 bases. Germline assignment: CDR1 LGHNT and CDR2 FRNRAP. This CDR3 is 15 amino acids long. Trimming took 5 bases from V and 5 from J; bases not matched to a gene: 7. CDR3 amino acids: CASGPGLAGMETQYF. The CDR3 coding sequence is TGTGCTAGTGGTCCCGGACTAGCGGGTATGGAGACCCAGTACTTC.

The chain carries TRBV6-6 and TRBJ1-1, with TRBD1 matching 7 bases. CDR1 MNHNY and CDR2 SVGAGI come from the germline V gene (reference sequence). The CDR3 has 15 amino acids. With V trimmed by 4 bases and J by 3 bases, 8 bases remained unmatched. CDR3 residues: CASSSPDRTDTEAFF. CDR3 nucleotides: TGTGCCAGCAGTTCCCCGGACAGGACGGACACTGAAGCTTTCTTT.

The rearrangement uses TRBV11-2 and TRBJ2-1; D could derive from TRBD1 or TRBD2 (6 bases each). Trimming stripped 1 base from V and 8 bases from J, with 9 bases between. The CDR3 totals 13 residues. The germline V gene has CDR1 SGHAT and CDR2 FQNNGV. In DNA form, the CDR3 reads TGTGCCAGCAGCTTAGCCGGGGGCCATGAGCAGTTCTTC. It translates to CASSLAGGHEQFF.

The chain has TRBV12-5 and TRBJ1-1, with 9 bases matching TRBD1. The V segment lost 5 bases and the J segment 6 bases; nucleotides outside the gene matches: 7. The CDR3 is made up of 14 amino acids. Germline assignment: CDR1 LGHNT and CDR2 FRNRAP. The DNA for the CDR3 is TGTGCTAGTGGTCGCTGGACAGGGGCCTCTGAAGCTTTCTTT. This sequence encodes CASGRWTGASEAFF. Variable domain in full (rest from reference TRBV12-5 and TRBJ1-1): DARVTQTPRHKVTEMGQEVTMRCQPILGHNTVFWYRQTMMQGLELLAYFRNRAPLDDSGMPKDRFSAEMPDATLATLKIQPSEPRDSAVYFCASGRWTGASEAFFGQGTRLTVV.

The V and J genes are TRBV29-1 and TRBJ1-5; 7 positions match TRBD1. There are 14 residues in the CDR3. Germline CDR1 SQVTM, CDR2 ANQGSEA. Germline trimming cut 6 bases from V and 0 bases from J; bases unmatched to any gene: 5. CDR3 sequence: CSVMTGTSNQPQHF. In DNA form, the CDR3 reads TGCAGCGTCATGACAGGGACTAGCAATCAGCCCCAGCATTTT.